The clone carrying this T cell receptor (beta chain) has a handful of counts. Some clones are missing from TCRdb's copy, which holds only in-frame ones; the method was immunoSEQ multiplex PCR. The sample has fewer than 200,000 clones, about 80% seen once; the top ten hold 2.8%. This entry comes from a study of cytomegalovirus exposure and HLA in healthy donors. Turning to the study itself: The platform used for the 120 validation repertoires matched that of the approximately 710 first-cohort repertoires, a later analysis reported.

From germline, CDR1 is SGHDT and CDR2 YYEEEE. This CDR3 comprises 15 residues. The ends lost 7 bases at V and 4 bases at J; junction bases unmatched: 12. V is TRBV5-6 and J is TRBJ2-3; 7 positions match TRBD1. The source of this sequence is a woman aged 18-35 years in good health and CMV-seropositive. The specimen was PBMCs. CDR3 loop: CASQKGGSPPDTQYF. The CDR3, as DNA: TGTGCCAGCCAAAAAGGGGGCTCCCCTCCAGATACGCAGTATTTT.